Listed below are T cell receptor beta chains from one sample, sequenced in a study of T cells after yellow fever vaccination. TCRdb passed the 5' RACE reads through MiXCR, listing each CDR3 protein once. The sample consists of 500,000 to 650,000 distinct CDR3 sequences, roughly 13% of them appearing once. The specimen comprised PBMCs, sampled on the day of the yellow fever booster vaccination. Receptors originate from a young man who received the YFV17D yellow fever vaccine. Both conserved end residues are part of each CDR3. The D gene is left open where the match is weak. Expanded clones get a size class; other rows say once, few or many, or leave the size out.

>many|TRBJ2-2|TRBV24-1|NA
TGTGCCACCAGTGGGCTGGGCACCGGGGAGCTGTTTTTT
CATSGLGTGELFF
>NA|TRBJ2-2|TRBV4-3|NA
TGCGCCAGCAGCCAAGATAGGACCCTACGTACCGGGGAGCTGTTTTTT
CASSQDRTLRTGELFF
>NA|TRBJ2-5|TRBV24-1|NA
TGTGCCACCAGTGATTTCGCGGGGCCGGCAGAGACCCAGTACTTC
CATSDFAGPAETQYF
>NA|TRBJ1-1|TRBV29-1|NA
TGCAGCGTAAGAATGAACACTGAAGCTTTCTTT
CSVRMNTEAFF
>few|TRBJ1-5|TRBV7-8|NA
TGTGCCAGCAGCTTAGTATTAGGCAGGACGGCAGACCAGCCCCAGCATTTT
CASSLVLGRTADQPQHF
>NA|TRBJ2-2|TRBV6-4|TRBD1
TGTGCCAGCAGGACCACCCGAACCCTATCCGACAGGGGACGGACCGGGGAGCTGTTTTTT
CASRTTRTLSDRGRTGELFF
>NA|TRBJ2-7|TRBV4-2|NA
TGTGCCAGCAGCCAAGATCGCGAGCAGTACTTC
CASSQDREQYF
>NA|TRBJ2-1|TRBV4-3|TRBD2
TGCGCCAGCAGCTACCTATGGACTAGCGGGAGTGGTGAGCAGTTCTTC
CASSYLWTSGSGEQFF
>NA|TRBJ2-7|TRBV10-3|NA
TGTGCCATCAGTGAGCGGGTCTCTGGCAACGAGCAGTACTTC
CAISERVSGNEQYF
>few|TRBJ2-1|TRBV19|TRBD2
TGTGCCAGTAGTATAGCGGGGGGGGCGAGTTCCAATGAGCAGTTCTTC
CASSIAGGASSNEQFF
>NA|TRBJ2-1|TRBV27|TRBD2
TGTGCCAGCAGTTACGGGAGGGCCGGCTACAATGAGCAGTTCTTC
CASSYGRAGYNEQFF
>NA|TRBJ2-7|TRBV5-4|TRBD2
TGTGCCAGCAGCTTGGGACTAGCGGGTAAACGCGAGCAGTACTTC
CASSLGLAGKREQYF
>NA|TRBJ2-5|TRBV12-3/TRBV12-4|TRBD1
TGTGCCAGCAGTTTAGCCCTGACAGGGGCTGGAGAGACCCAGTACTTC
CASSLALTGAGETQYF
>NA|TRBJ2-3|TRBV9|NA
TGTGCCAGCAGCGTTTCTTTTAGGGATACGCAGTATTTT
CASSVSFRDTQYF
>NA|TRBJ2-3|TRBV20-1|NA
TGCAGTGCTAGACCCTCAGGGTTATCTAGCACAGATACGCAGTATTTT
CSARPSGLSSTDTQYF
>many|TRBJ2-5|TRBV7-9|TRBD2
TGTGCCAGCAGCGGAGGGACTAGCGCTGGGGAGACCCAGTACTTC
CASSGGTSAGETQYF
>NA|TRBJ2-1|TRBV5-6|TRBD2
TGTGCCAGCAGCCCCTCCGCGACTAGCGGGAGGAATGAGCAGTTCTTC
CASSPSATSGRNEQFF
>NA|TRBJ1-5|TRBV5-1|NA
TGCGCCAGCAGCTTAGTCCCCACAGGGTCAAATCAGCCCCAGCATTTT
CASSLVPTGSNQPQHF
>NA|TRBJ2-7|TRBV7-2|NA
TGTGCCAGCAGCCCACGTCCCTTC
CASSPRPF
>few|TRBJ2-5|TRBV9|NA
TGTGCCAGCAGCGTAGAGAACGAAGAGACCCAGTACTTC
CASSVENEETQYF
>few|TRBJ1-5|TRBV7-2|NA
TGTGCCAGCAGCTTATGGGCACATAGCAATCAGCCCCAGCATTTT
CASSLWAHSNQPQHF
>few|TRBJ2-7|TRBV7-6|NA
TGTGCCAGCAGCTTTGGAGCGGTCTCCTACGAGCAGTACTTC
CASSFGAVSYEQYF
>NA|TRBJ2-1|TRBV28|NA
TGTGCCAGCACGTCGGCCTACAATGAGCAGTTCTTC
CASTSAYNEQFF
>few|TRBJ2-2|TRBV27|NA
TGTGCCATAGGGCAGGGAAGCACCGGGGAGCTGTTTTTT
CAIGQGSTGELFF
>NA|TRBJ2-7|TRBV11-2|NA
TGTGCCAGCAGCACCCTCAGGGGGGCGGAAATCTGGGAGCAGTACTTC
CASSTLRGAEIWEQYF
>NA|TRBJ2-7|TRBV3-1|TRBD1
TGTGCCAGCAGCCACCCGGGACAGGGAGCCGTGCAGTACTTC
CASSHPGQGAVQYF
>NA|TRBJ2-1|TRBV10-3|TRBD2
TGTGCCATCAGTGACGGGAGCGGGAGGGCCGCATCGACACACAATGAGCAGTTCTTC
CAISDGSGRAASTHNEQFF
>NA|TRBJ2-3|TRBV7-7|NA
TGTGCTAGCAGCTCCGGGCCGTCACATACGCAGTATTTT
CASSSGPSHTQYF
>NA|TRBJ2-3|TRBV19|NA
TGTGCCAGTAGTACCACTTTCTCCACAGATACGCAGTATTTT
CASSTTFSTDTQYF
>NA|TRBJ1-1|TRBV4-2|TRBD1
TGTGCCAGCAGCCCCGGACAGGGCCCCCATATGAACACTGAAGCTTTCTTT
CASSPGQGPHMNTEAFF
>NA|TRBJ2-4|TRBV4-2|TRBD2
TGTGCCAGCAGCCAAGGGCTAGCAGGACTAGCCAGCAACATTCAGTACTTC
CASSQGLAGLASNIQYF
>few|TRBJ2-3|TRBV7-2|NA
TGTGCCAACTCGCGGCAGCCCACAGATACGCAGTATTTT
CANSRQPTDTQYF
>few|TRBJ2-3|TRBV15|NA
TGTGCCACCAGCGACGGGAGAGAAACAGATACGCAGTATTTT
CATSDGRETDTQYF
>few|TRBJ1-2|TRBV7-2|TRBD1
TGTGCCAGCAGCCGAGGGGGGACAGGTTCAACCTATGGCTACACCTTC
CASSRGGTGSTYGYTF
>few|TRBJ1-1|TRBV6-5|TRBD1
TGTGCCAGCAGTTACTCCCGGACGGACAGGTCCACTGAAGCTTTCTTT
CASSYSRTDRSTEAFF
>NA|TRBJ2-7|TRBV13|TRBD2
TGTGCCAGCAGCTACGTAAGTAGCGGGAGCCCCGGCGAGCAGTACTTC
CASSYVSSGSPGEQYF
>few|TRBJ2-7|TRBV10-2|TRBD1
TGCGCCAGCAGTGATGTGCTGACAGGGGGTTCCTACGAGCAGTACTTC
CASSDVLTGGSYEQYF
>few|TRBJ1-3|TRBV30|TRBD1
TGTGCCTGCCTACAGGGGGCAAAAAGAAACACCATATATTTT
CACLQGAKRNTIYF
>few|TRBJ1-5|TRBV5-1|NA
TGCGCCAGCAGCTCGATGGACAGTTTTAATCAGCCCCAGCATTTT
CASSSMDSFNQPQHF
>few|TRBJ2-1|TRBV28|NA
TGTGCCAGCAGTTTAAGCATCAGGGACACCCGCTTCAATGAGCAGTTCTTC
CASSLSIRDTRFNEQFF
>few|TRBJ2-7|TRBV5-1|TRBD2
TGCGCCAGCGGGGCAGGACTAGCGGGAGCACACTACGAGCAGTACTTC
CASGAGLAGAHYEQYF
>NA|TRBJ2-4|TRBV15|TRBD1
TGTGCCACCAGCAGAGATCGGGGACAGGGGACCTCTAAACAGTACTTC
CATSRDRGQGTSKQYF
>few|TRBJ2-7|TRBV28|NA
TGTGCTACCGAGGCACCCGGTCCCTACGAGCAGTACTTC
CATEAPGPYEQYF
>NA|TRBJ2-1|TRBV4-3|NA
TGCGCCAGCAGCCAAGATCCCTTTGTTGAGCAGTTCTTC
CASSQDPFVEQFF
>NA|TRBJ2-1|TRBV19|NA
TGTGCCGTCGGTAGTGGCGTTTACAATGAGCAGTTCTTC
CAVGSGVYNEQFF